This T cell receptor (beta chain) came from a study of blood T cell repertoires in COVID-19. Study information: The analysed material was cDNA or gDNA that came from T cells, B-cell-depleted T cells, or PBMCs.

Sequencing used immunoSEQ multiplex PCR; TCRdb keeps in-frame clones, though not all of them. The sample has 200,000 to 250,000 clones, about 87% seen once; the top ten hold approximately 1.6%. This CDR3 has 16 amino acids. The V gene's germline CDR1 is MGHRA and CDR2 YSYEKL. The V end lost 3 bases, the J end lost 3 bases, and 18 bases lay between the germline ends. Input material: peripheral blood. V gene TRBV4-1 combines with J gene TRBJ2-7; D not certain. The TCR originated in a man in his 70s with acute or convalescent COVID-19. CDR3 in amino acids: CASSHEVFTSGYEQYF. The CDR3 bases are TGCGCCAGCAGCCACGAGGTCTTTACGTCGGGCTACGAGCAGTACTTC.